Presented here are 20 T cell receptor beta chains from one specimen sequenced in a study of blood T cells in healthy people across ages. Using a J-beta primer mix together with a sample-barcoded 5' primer, a second PCR was run for roughly 7 to 12 cycles. MiXCR, run by TCRdb on the 5' RACE reads, gives a single entry per CDR3 protein. The profile shows around 650,000 distinct CDR3 sequences, about 30% of them singletons. The sequencing sample was made of blood. The receptors shown here come from a woman aged 80 or older in good health.

This clonotype has ten or more counts. The chain combines TRBV2 with TRBJ1-2; TRBD1 might be the D (5 bases). CDR1 and CDR2 (germline): SNHLY, FYNNEI. V lost 7 bases to trimming and J lost 1 base, with 10 bases between them. This CDR3 region has 13 residues. CDR3 region: CASTRARNYGYTF. The CDR3 DNA reads TGTGCCAGCACCAGGGCCCGTAACTATGGCTACACCTTC.

In regard to this clonotype: A much larger clone is a single base away; this may be a read error. The chain recombines TRBV7-2 with TRBJ1-2; no clear D. The CDR3 is made up of 17 amino acids. Germline V gene sequence: CDR1 SGHTA, CDR2 FQGNSA. In nucleotides, the CDR3 is TGTGCCAGCAGCTTAGCGTCGTCAGGAGCCTCTAACTATGGCTGCACCTTC. As protein: CASSLASSGASNYGCTF.

This clonotype was found many times. V and J are TRBV9 and TRBJ2-3, with 13 bases fitting TRBD2. The CDR3 has 17 residues. Germline CDR1 reads SGDLS; CDR2 reads YYNGEE. With V trimmed by 0 bases and J by 2 bases, 3 bases remained unmatched. This CDR3 is CASSVGLAGGSTDTQYF. DNA for the CDR3: TGTGCCAGCAGCGTAGGACTAGCGGGGGGCTCCACAGATACGCAGTATTTT.

With respect to this clonotype: Compared with germline, one end of the junction differs, possibly owing to a read error. The V gene is TRBV20-1, the J gene TRBJ2-1; no clear D. The CDR3 has 15 amino acids. Germline V lookup: CDR1 DFQATT, CDR2 SNEGSKA (reference sequence). Written as DNA, the CDR3 is TGCAGTGCTGTTATTAGGACCAGCGTCTACAATGAGCGGTTCTTC. It yields the protein CSAVIRTSVYNERFF.

CDR3 protein: CASSWGVTGPIETQYF. CDR3 nucleotides: TGTGCCAGCAGCTGGGGCGTAACCGGGCCTATAGAGACCCAGTACTTC. The V and J genes are TRBV7-2 and TRBJ2-7, with D possibly TRBD1 on 5 matching bases. The DNA end lines up better with TRBJ2-5; the J call may be wrong. The CDR3 loop spans 16 amino acids. Germline loops: CDR1 SGHTA, CDR2 FQGNSA.

The rearrangement uses TRBV6-2 or TRBV6-3 and TRBJ1-2; D gene ambiguous. Germline CDR1 and CDR2: MNHEY and SVGEGT. Between the trimmed V and J ends, which lost 2 bases and 4 bases, there was a span of 8 bases. The CDR3 length is 13 residues. The CDR3 region is CASSYGSLYGYTF. CDR3 nucleotide sequence: TGTGCCAGCAGTTACGGATCACTCTATGGCTACACCTTC.

This rearrangement joins TRBV5-1 to TRBJ2-7, with a possible D match to TRBD1 (6 bases). V gave up 2 bases and J gave up 1 base, with 10 bases separating them. Germline V gene sequence: CDR1 SGHRS, CDR2 YFSETQ. This CDR3 region has 14 residues. The CDR3 DNA follows: TGCGCCAGCAGCTTTACAGGGCATTCCTACGAGCAGTACTTC. This translates into CASSFTGHSYEQYF.

The table lists this clonotype with many counts. This chain links TRBV5-1 with TRBJ2-1; tentative D call: TRBD2 (7 bases). Per the germline V gene, CDR1 is SGHRS and CDR2 is YFSETQ. V was trimmed by 7 bases and J by 9 bases, leaving 20 bases between them. This CDR3 comprises 14 residues. In DNA form, the CDR3 reads TGCGCCAGCCGCCGTTGGGGGGGGCGAGGTGAGCAGTTCTTC. This gives the protein CASRRWGGRGEQFF.

The J gene is TRBJ1-5, the V gene TRBV12-3 or TRBV12-4; 8 bases match TRBD1. The CDR3 is 14 amino acids. With V trimmed by 6 bases and J by 7 bases, 8 bases remained unmatched. CDR3 DNA: TGTGCCAGCAGGCCCACAGGGGGGAGGCAGCCCCAGCATTTT. This codes for CASRPTGGRQPQHF.

This clonotype was detected only a few times. The chain has TRBV2 and TRBJ2-7; a possible D gene is TRBD2 (5 bases). The CDR3 length is 11 residues. Trimming took 8 bases from V and 9 from J, leaving 14 bases between them. In germline, CDR1 is SNHLY, CDR2 FYNNEI. The CDR3 loop reads CASASTSGQYF. DNA for the CDR3: TGTGCCAGCGCTAGCACGAGTGGGCAGTACTTC.

With respect to this clonotype: One base away lies a much larger clone, so this may be a sequencing read error. This chain links TRBV6-1 with TRBJ2-5, with D perhaps given as TRBD1 or TRBD2 (5 bases each). Germline V gives CDR1 MNHNS, CDR2 SASEGT. This CDR3 spans 13 amino acids. CDR3 loop: CASRGRRQEAQYF. The CDR3 nucleotides are TGTGCCAGCAGGGGACGTCGGCAAGAGGCCCAGTACTTC.

This clonotype occurred many times. This chain uses TRBV6-1 with TRBJ2-6; 7 bases match TRBD2. This CDR3 region has 17 residues. J gave up 4 bases and V 4 bases, and 10 bases lay outside the gene matches. Germline V gene data show CDR1 as MNHNS and CDR2 as SASEGT. Here the CDR3 reads CASSGRGGSGGANVLTF. The CDR3 DNA follows: TGTGCCAGCAGTGGCCGCGGGGGTTCAGGCGGGGCCAACGTCCTGACTTTC.

The V call is TRBV25-1, the J call TRBJ1-1; a possible D gene is TRBD1 (5 bases). CDR1 and CDR2 (germline): MGHDK, SYGVNS. The V end lost 7 bases, the J end lost 1 base, and 16 bases lay between the germline ends. This CDR3 has 15 amino acids. This CDR3 is CASTRTAGRNTEAFF. The DNA of the CDR3 is TGTGCCAGCACCCGGACCGCGGGACGGAACACTGAAGCTTTCTTT.

This clonotype was counted at least ten times. The chain links TRBV6-2 or TRBV6-3 to TRBJ2-7; 9 bases are a match to TRBD1. V was pared by 7 bases and J by 3 bases, with 10 bases of the junction left unmatched. CDR1 is MNHEY, CDR2 SVGEGT, per germline. The CDR3 sequence is 15 residues long. CDR3 nucleotides: TGTGCCAGCACCAAATCCGGGACAGGGAACTACGAGCAGTACTTC. This sequence encodes CASTKSGTGNYEQYF.

This chain's CDR3 is CASSSVVEDTQYF. The CDR3 region has the DNA TGTGCCAGCAGCTCAGTCGTGGAGGATACGCAGTATTTT. This chain joins TRBV4-2 and TRBJ2-3; no clear D gene. The CDR3 is made up of 13 amino acids. Germline-derived CDR1 and CDR2 are LGHNA and YNFKEQ. The V end was cut by 5 bases, the J end by 6 bases, with 12 bases between.

This chain links TRBV6-5 with TRBJ2-2, with 10 bases aligning to TRBD1. The CDR3 consists of 15 residues. V lost 6 bases, J lost 5 bases, and 6 bases stayed unmatched. Germline-derived CDR1 and CDR2 are MNHEY and SVGAGI. The CDR3 protein is CASSQTGGITGELFF. DNA for the CDR3: TGTGCCAGCAGCCAGACAGGGGGCATTACCGGGGAGCTGTTTTTT.

This clonotype was counted ten times or more. The rearrangement links TRBV20-1 to TRBJ1-2; the D gene is possibly TRBD1 (6 bases). With 2 bases removed from V and 4 bases from J, the gap between germline ends came to 17 bases. The CDR3 totals 15 residues. Germline V CDR1 and CDR2: DFQATT, SNEGSKA (reference sequence). The CDR3 region is CSARTRGGAVYGYTF. In nucleotides, the CDR3 is TGCAGTGCTAGAACCCGCGGGGGGGCGGTCTATGGCTACACCTTC.

A few counts support this clonotype. The J gene is TRBJ1-1, the V gene TRBV14; perhaps TRBD1 as D (6 bases). Germline values: CDR1 SGHDN, CDR2 FVKESK. Deletions cut 7 bases from V and 4 bases from J, with 16 bases between. This CDR3 has 14 residues. The CDR3 region has the DNA TGTGCCAGCAACGTCGGGGGCCGGGGCACTGAAGCTTTCTTT. This codes for CASNVGGRGTEAFF.

This clonotype was counted ten times or more. This chain connects TRBV20-1 to TRBJ2-1; 9 nucleotides line up with TRBD2. The CDR3 spans 13 residues. The junction had 3 bases not matched to a gene; V was cut back by 1 base and J by 8 bases. Germline CDR1 is DFQATT and CDR2 is SNEGSKA (reference sequence). The CDR3 here is CSARGLAGYEQFF. In DNA, the CDR3 is TGCAGTGCTAGAGGGCTAGCGGGGTATGAGCAGTTCTTC.

CDR3 nucleotide sequence: TGTGCCATTTCAGGGTCTAGAGGGGGGGGCGATGAGCAGTTCTTC. Translation gives CAISGSRGGGDEQFF. The J gene is TRBJ2-1, the V gene TRBV12-3 or TRBV12-4; D might be TRBD2 (7 bases). This CDR3 contains 15 residues. The V end lost 10 bases, the J end lost 8 bases, and 24 bases lay between the germline ends.